This T cell receptor (beta chain) was captured by sequencing in a study of blood T cell repertoires in COVID-19. Overall study: COVID-19 samples from acute and convalescent phases originated in the United States, Italy and Spain.

Per the study methods: Reference gene primer amplification gave nucleated cell count estimates. TCRdb's table, derived via immunoSEQ multiplex PCR, lists solely in-frame clones and lacks some. That table supplies the V and J calls and clone size; D and trimming were determined from the DNA. The sample includes over 200,000 clones, roughly nine tenths of them seen just once. The V gene's germline CDR1 is SGHTA and CDR2 FQGTGA. V was trimmed by 5 bases and J by 5 bases, leaving 12 bases between them. The length of the CDR3 is 13 residues. Cohorts were assigned according to the clinical history that participants reported.

The rearrangement joins TRBV7-3 to TRBJ2-5; a possible D gene is TRBD1 (6 bases). What was sequenced was PBMCs or T cells enriched from blood (not recorded which). The source is a man aged 25-40 years who had recovered from COVID-19. The chain's CDR3 is CASSRSQGETQYF. The CDR3 DNA reads as TGTGCCAGCAGCCGATCTCAGGGGGAGACCCAGTACTTC.